This T cell receptor beta chain derives from a study of cytomegalovirus exposure and HLA in healthy donors. Study-wide points: Common viral pathogens (according to a later analysis) appeared linked to several of the most significant clusters. TCR beta chains numbering some 160 were designated cytomegalovirus-associated. It was reportedly the case that the classifier diagnosed cytomegalovirus status with high specificity and sensitivity.

This CDR3 is 15 amino acids long. V gave up 3 bases and J gave up 4 bases; unmatched junction bases: 7. Germline assignment: CDR1 SGDLS and CDR2 YYNGEE. The table lists this clone with a count of one. The antigen is not known. This PCR relied on a set of 60 Vbeta primers and 13 Jbeta primers. Profiling relied on immunoSEQ multiplex PCR, and the TCRdb table lists in-frame clones only, not all of them. The sample has fewer than 200,000 clones; roughly four fifths are singletons. The J gene is TRBJ1-2, the V gene TRBV9; TRBD1 aligns across 9 bases. The sequence came from a middle-aged man in good health and CMV-seronegative. Sequencing used PBMCs. Written as DNA, the CDR3 is TGTGCCAGCAGCGATCACAGGGGGCCGGGCTATGGCTACACCTTC. Protein sequence: CASSDHRGPGYGYTF. The full variable domain, completed using reference TRBV9 and TRBJ1-2, is DSGVTQTPKHLITATGQRVTLRCSPRSGDLSVYWYQQSLDQGLQFLIQYYNGEERAKGNILERFSAQQFPDLHSELNLSSLELGDSALYFCASSDHRGPGYGYTFGSGTRLTVV.